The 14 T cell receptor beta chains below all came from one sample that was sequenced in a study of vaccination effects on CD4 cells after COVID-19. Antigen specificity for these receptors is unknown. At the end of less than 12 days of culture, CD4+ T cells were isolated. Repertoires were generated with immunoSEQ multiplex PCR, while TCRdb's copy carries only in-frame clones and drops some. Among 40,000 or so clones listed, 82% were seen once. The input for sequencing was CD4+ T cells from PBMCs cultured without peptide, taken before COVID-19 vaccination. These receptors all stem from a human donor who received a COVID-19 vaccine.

CDR3 nucleotides: TGTGCCAGCTCACCAGGGGACTCCTACGAGCAGTACGTC. Its translation: CASSPGDSYEQYV. This chain joins TRBV18 and TRBJ2-7, with unresolved D. The CDR3 contains 13 residues. Germline V gene data show CDR1 as KGHSH and CDR2 as LQKENI. V was pared by 2 bases and J by 0 bases, with 5 bases between.

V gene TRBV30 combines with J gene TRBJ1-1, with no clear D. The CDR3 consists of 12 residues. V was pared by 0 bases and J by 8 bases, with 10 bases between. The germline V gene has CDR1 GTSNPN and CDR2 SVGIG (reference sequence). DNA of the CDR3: TGTGCCTGGAGTGTTAGGTTGGGGGAAGCTTTCTTT. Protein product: CAWSVRLGEAFF.

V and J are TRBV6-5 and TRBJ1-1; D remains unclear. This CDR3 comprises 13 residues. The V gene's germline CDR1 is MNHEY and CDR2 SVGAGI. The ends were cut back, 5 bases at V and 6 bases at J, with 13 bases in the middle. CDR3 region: CASSSSVPPEAFF. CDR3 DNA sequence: TGTGCCAGCAGTAGTTCAGTACCCCCTGAAGCTTTCTTT.

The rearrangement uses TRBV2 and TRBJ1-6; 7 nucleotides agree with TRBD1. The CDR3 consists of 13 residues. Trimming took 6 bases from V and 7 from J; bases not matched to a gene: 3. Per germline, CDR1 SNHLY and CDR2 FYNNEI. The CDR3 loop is CASSKDRNSPLHF. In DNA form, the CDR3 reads TGTGCCAGCAGCAAGGACAGGAATTCACCCCTCCACTTT.

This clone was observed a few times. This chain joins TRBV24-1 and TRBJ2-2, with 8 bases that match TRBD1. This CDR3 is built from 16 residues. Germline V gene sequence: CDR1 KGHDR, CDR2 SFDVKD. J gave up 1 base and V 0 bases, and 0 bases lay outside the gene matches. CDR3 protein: CATSDLGQGNTGELFF. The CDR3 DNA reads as TGTGCCACCAGTGATTTGGGACAGGGGAACACCGGGGAGCTGTTTTTT.

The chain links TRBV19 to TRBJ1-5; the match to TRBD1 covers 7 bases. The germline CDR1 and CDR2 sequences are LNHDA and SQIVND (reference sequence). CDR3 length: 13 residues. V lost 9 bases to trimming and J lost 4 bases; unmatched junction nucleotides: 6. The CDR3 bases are TGTGCCAGCGGGACAGAAAATAATCAGCCCCAGCATTTT. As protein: CASGTENNQPQHF.

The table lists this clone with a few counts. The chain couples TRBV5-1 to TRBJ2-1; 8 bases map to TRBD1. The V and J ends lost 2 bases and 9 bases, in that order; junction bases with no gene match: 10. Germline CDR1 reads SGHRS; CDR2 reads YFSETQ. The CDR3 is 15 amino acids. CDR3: CASSLTGTGSGEQFF. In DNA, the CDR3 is TGCGCCAGCAGCTTAACCGGGACAGGATCCGGTGAGCAGTTCTTC.

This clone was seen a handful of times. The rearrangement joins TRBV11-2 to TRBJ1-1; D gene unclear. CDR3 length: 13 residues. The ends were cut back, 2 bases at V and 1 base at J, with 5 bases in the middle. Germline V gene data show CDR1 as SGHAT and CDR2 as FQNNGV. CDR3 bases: TGTGCCAGCAGCTTAATGAGGAACACTGAAGCTTTCTTT. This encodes CASSLMRNTEAFF. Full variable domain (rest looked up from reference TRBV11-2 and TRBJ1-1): EAGVAQSPRYKIIEKRQSVAFWCNPISGHATLYWYQQILGQGPKLLIQFQNNGVVDDSQLPKDRFSAERLKGVDSTLKIQPAKLEDSAVYLCASSLMRNTEAFFGQGTRLTVV.

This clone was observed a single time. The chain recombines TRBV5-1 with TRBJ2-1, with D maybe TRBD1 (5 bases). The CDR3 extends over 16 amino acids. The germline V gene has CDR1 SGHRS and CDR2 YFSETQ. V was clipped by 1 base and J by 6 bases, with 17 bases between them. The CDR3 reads CASSLLLTASVNEQFF. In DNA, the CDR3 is TGCGCCAGCAGCTTGTTGCTGACAGCGTCTGTCAATGAGCAGTTCTTC. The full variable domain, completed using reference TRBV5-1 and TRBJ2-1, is KAGVTQTPRYLIKTRGQQVTLSCSPISGHRSVSWYQQTPGQGLQFLFEYFSETQRNKGNFPGRFSGRQFSNSRSEMNVSTLELGDSALYLCASSLLLTASVNEQFFGPGTRLTVL.

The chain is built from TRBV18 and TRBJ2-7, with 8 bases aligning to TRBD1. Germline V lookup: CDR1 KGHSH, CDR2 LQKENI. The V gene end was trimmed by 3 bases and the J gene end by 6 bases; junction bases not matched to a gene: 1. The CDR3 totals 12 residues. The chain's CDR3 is CASSPQGAEQYV. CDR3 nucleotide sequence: TGTGCCAGCTCACCTCAGGGGGCCGAGCAGTACGTC.

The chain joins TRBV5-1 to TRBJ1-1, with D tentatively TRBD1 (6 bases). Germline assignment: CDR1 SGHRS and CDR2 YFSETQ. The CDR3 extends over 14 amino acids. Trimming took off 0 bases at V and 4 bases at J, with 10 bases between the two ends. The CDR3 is CASSLASGATEAFF. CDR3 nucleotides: TGCGCCAGCAGCTTGGCGTCGGGGGCCACTGAAGCTTTCTTT.

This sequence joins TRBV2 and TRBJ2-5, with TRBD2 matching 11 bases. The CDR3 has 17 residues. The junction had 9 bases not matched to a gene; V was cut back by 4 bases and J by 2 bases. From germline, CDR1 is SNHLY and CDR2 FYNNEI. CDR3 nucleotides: TGTGCCAGCAGTGGTTTCATAGCGGGGGGGCTACAAGAGACCCAGTACTTC. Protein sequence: CASSGFIAGGLQETQYF.

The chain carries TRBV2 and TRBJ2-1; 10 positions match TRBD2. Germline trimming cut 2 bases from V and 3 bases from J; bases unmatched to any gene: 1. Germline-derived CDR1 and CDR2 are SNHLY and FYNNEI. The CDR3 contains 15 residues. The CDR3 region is CASSELAGDYNEQFF. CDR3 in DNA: TGTGCCAGCAGTGAACTAGCGGGGGACTACAATGAGCAGTTCTTC. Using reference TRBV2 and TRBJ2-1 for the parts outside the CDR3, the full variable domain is EPEVTQTPSHQVTQMGQEVILRCVPISNHLYFYWYRQILGQKVEFLVSFYNNEISEKSEIFDDQFSVERPDGSNFTLKIRSTKLEDSAMYFCASSELAGDYNEQFFGPGTRLTVL.

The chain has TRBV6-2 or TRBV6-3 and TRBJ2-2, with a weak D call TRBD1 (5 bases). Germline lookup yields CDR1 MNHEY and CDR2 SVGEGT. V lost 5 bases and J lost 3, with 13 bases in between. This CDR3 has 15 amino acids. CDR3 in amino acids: CASSRGRVDTGELFF. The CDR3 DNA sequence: TGTGCCAGCAGTCGTGGCAGGGTCGACACCGGGGAGCTGTTTTTT.